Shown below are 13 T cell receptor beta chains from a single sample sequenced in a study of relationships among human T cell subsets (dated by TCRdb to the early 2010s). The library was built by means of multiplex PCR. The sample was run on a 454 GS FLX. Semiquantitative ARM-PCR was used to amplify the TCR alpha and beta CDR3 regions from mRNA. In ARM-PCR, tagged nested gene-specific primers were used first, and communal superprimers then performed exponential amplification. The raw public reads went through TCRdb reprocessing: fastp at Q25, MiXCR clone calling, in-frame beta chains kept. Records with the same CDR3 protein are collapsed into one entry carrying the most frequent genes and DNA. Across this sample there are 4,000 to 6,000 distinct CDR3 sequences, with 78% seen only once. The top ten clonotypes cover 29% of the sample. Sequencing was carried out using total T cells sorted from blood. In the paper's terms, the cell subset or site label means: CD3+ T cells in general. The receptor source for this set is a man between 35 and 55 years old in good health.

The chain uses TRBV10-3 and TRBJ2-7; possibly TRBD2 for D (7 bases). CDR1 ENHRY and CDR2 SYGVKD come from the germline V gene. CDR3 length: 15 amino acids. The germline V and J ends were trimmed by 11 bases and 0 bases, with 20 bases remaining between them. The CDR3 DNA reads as TGTGCCGCCGCGACGGGGGGCAGTCTCTCCTACGAGCAGTACTTC. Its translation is CAAATGGSLSYEQYF.

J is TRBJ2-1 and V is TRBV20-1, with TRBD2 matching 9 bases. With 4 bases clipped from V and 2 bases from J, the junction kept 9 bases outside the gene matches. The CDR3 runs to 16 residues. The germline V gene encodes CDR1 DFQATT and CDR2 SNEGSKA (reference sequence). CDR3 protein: CSATREREVPYNEQFF. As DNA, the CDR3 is TGCAGTGCTACGCGGGAGCGGGAGGTCCCCTACAATGAGCAGTTCTTC.

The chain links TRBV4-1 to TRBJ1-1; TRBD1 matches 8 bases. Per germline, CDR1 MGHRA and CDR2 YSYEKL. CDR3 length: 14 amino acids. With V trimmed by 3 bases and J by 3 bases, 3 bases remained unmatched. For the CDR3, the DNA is TGCGCCAGCAGCCACCTACAGGGGGACACTGAAGCTTTCTTT. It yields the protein CASSHLQGDTEAFF.

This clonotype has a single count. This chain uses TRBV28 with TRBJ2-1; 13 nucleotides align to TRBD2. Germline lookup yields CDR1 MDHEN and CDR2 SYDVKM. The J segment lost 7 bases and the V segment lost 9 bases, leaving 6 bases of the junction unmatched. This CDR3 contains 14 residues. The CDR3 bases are TGTGCCAGTACTAGCGGGAGGGCCAATAATGAGCAGTTCTTC. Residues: CASTSGRANNEQFF.

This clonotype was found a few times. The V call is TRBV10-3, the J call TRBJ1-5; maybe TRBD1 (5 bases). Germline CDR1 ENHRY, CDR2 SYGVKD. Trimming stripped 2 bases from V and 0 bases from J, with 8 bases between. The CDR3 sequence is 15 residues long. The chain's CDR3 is CAISEAGNSNQPQHF. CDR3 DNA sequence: TGTGCCATCAGTGAGGCAGGGAATAGCAATCAGCCCCAGCATTTT.

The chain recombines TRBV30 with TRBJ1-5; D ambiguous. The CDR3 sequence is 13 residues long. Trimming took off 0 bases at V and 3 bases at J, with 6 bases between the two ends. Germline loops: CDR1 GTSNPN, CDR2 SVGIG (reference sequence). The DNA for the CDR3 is TGTGCCTGGAGTGTCCATACCAATCAGCCCCAGCATTTT. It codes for CAWSVHTNQPQHF.

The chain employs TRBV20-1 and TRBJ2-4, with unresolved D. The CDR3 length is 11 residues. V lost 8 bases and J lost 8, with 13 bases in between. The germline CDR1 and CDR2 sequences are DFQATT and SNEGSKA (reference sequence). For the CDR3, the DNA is TGCAGTCTAAGGGTCTTGGACATTCAGTACTTC. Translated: CSLRVLDIQYF.

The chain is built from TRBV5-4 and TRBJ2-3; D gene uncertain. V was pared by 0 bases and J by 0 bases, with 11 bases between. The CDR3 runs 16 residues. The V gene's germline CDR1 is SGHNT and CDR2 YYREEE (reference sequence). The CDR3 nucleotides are TGTGCCAGCAGCTTGGTCTCTAGGACGAGCACAGATACGCAGTATTTT. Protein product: CASSLVSRTSTDTQYF.

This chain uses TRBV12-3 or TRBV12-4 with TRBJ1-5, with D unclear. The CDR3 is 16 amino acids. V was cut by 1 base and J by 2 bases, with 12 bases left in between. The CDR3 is CASSLGSGFGNQPQHF. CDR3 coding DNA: TGTGCCAGCAGTTTAGGGTCGGGTTTCGGCAATCAGCCCCAGCATTTT.

The CDR3 bases are TGCAGCGTAAGAACAGCCCCCAATGAGCAGTTCTTC. Its translation: CSVRTAPNEQFF. The V gene is TRBV29-1, the J gene TRBJ2-1; D not resolved. The germline CDR1 and CDR2 sequences are SQVTM and ANQGSEA. The CDR3 is made up of 12 amino acids. V lost 6 bases to trimming and J lost 6 bases, with 12 bases between them.

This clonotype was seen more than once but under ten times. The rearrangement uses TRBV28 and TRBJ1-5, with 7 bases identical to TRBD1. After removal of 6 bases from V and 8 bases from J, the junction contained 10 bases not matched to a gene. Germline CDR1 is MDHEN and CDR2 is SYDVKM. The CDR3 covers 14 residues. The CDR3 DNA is TGTGCCAGCAGCGATCCGACAGGGTTTGAGCCCCAGCATTTT. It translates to CASSDPTGFEPQHF.

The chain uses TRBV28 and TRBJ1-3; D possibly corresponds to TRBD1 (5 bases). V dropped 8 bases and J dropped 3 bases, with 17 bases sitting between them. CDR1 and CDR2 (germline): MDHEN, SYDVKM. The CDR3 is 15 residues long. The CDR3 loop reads CASGATVSLGNTIYF. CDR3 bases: TGTGCCAGCGGAGCGACAGTATCCCTTGGAAACACCATATATTTT.

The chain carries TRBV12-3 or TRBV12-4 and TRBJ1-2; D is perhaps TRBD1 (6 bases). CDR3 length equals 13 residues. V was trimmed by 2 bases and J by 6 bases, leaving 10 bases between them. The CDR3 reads CASSLMGADGYTF. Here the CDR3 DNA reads TGTGCCAGCAGTTTAATGGGGGCAGATGGCTACACCTTC.